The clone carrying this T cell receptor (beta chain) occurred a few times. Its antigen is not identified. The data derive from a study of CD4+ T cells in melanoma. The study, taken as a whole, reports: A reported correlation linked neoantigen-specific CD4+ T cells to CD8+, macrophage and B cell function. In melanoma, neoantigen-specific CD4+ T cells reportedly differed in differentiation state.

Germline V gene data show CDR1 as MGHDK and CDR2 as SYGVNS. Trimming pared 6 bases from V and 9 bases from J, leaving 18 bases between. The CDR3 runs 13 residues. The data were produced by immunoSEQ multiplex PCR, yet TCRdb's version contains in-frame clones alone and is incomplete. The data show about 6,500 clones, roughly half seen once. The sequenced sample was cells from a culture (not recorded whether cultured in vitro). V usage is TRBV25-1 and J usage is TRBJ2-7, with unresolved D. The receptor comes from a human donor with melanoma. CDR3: CASSTASSHGQYF. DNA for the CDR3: TGTGCCAGCAGCACTGCCTCGAGCCATGGGCAGTACTTC.